These 27 T cell receptor beta chains were all obtained from the same sample, sequenced in a study of shared T cell receptors in the human thymus. The repertoire was sequenced with immunoSEQ multiplex PCR; TCRdb's copy has only in-frame clones and lacks some. Among about 660,000 clones listed, roughly 90% were seen once. These records were also assigned to another study, of human thymus T cells.

Sample: thymocytes. These receptors came from a boy in the first two years of life with a congenital heart defect.

This sequence joins TRBV5-4 and TRBJ2-5; D unclear. CDR3 length: 14 residues. Germline V gives CDR1 SGHNT, CDR2 YYREEE (reference sequence). The V gene lost 5 bases and the J gene lost 2 bases, with 13 bases spanning the gap. This CDR3 reads CASSSKTEQETQYF. CDR3 DNA sequence: TGTGCCAGCAGTAGCAAAACCGAACAAGAGACCCAGTACTTC.

This rearrangement joins TRBV5-1 to TRBJ2-3, with D maybe TRBD2 (6 bases). This CDR3 is built from 18 residues. The V gene's germline CDR1 is SGHRS and CDR2 YFSETQ. Trimming took 4 bases from V and 1 from J, leaving 22 bases between them. Here the CDR3 DNA reads TGCGCCAGCAGCGCAGGGAGGAGGGGCTCCCCCTGCACAGATACGCAGTATTTT. This sequence encodes CASSAGRRGSPCTDTQYF.

The rearrangement uses TRBV19 and TRBJ1-2; perhaps TRBD1 as D (6 bases). CDR1 and CDR2 from the germline V gene are LNHDA and SQIVND (reference sequence). V lost 5 bases to trimming and J lost 4 bases, with 17 bases between them. This CDR3 has 15 residues. The chain's CDR3 is CASSLKQGPGYGYTF. Written as DNA, the CDR3 is TGTGCCAGTAGTCTTAAACAGGGTCCCGGCTATGGCTACACCTTC.

CDR3 region: CASSKAKRVSYEQYF. The CDR3 nucleotides are TGTGCCAGCAGCAAAGCCAAGCGGGTCTCCTACGAGCAGTACTTC. V gene TRBV21-1 combines with J gene TRBJ2-7; the D segment call TRBD2 is taken from the table without a DNA check. TRBV21-1 is an annotated pseudogene. The CDR3 has 15 residues.

V usage is TRBV5-1 and J usage is TRBJ2-1, with 8 bases that match TRBD2. Germline V lookup: CDR1 SGHRS, CDR2 YFSETQ. With V trimmed by 8 bases and J by 8 bases, 9 bases remained unmatched. The CDR3 runs 13 residues. The CDR3 loop reads CARSSGSQHEQFF. DNA for the CDR3: TGCGCCAGGTCTAGCGGGTCACAGCATGAGCAGTTCTTC.

The V gene is TRBV30, the J gene TRBJ2-1; 9 bases are a match to TRBD2. V lost 4 bases and J lost 7; bases outside the gene matches: 23. There are 19 residues in the CDR3. CDR1 GTSNPN and CDR2 SVGIG come from the germline V gene (reference sequence). The CDR3 nucleotides are TGTGCCTGGAAAGGAGGTGTGAGGGGGCCAGCGGGAGGAGGAAATGAGCAGTTCTTC. Protein product: CAWKGGVRGPAGGGNEQFF. The complete variable domain, with remaining parts taken from reference TRBV30 and TRBJ2-1, reads SQTIHQWPATLVQPVGSPLSLECTVEGTSNPNLYWYRQAAGRGLQLLFYSVGIGQISSEVPQNLSASRPQDRQFILSSKKLLLSDSGFYLCAWKGGVRGPAGGGNEQFFGPGTRLTVL.

The chain recombines TRBV4-1 with TRBJ2-7; TRBD1 aligns across 7 bases. The CDR3 extends over 15 amino acids. Germline values: CDR1 MGHRA, CDR2 YSYEKL. V dropped 1 base and J dropped 5; count of bases not matched to a gene: 8. CDR3 DNA sequence: TGCGCCAGCAGCCAAGTACAGGGGAAATCGGACGAGCAGTACTTC. Encoded protein: CASSQVQGKSDEQYF.

V usage is TRBV2 and J usage is TRBJ2-3, with TRBD2 matching over 8 bases. Germline values: CDR1 SNHLY, CDR2 FYNNEI. The CDR3 runs 18 residues. V dropped 7 bases and J dropped 2; count of bases not matched to a gene: 17. The CDR3 is CASIAGSSPALYTDTQYF. The CDR3 DNA reads TGTGCCAGCATAGCGGGGTCGAGTCCCGCCCTTTACACAGATACGCAGTATTTT.

This clone was picked up one time. The genes are TRBV28 and TRBJ2-1, with 9 bases fitting TRBD2. J lost 9 bases, V lost 6 bases, and 15 bases had no gene match. CDR3 length equals 16 residues. Germline V lookup: CDR1 MDHEN, CDR2 SYDVKM. Written as DNA, the CDR3 is TGTGCCAGCAGCTCGGTAGCGGGAGACCCGAGGAGTGAGCAGTTCTTC. Translated, it gives CASSSVAGDPRSEQFF.

This chain uses TRBV27 with TRBJ2-3, with 12 bases lining up with TRBD2. CDR3 size: 19 residues. The V segment lost 6 bases and the J segment 2 bases; nucleotides outside the gene matches: 15. The germline gives CDR1 MNHEY, CDR2 SMNVEV (reference sequence). The CDR3, as DNA: TGTGCCAGCAGGGGGGACAGAGGACTAGCGGGGAACCTCACAGATACGCAGTATTTT. Translated, it gives CASRGDRGLAGNLTDTQYF.

V is TRBV25-1 and J is TRBJ2-5; 8 bases are a match to TRBD1. V gave up 3 bases and J gave up 5 bases; unmatched junction bases: 8. The germline CDR1 and CDR2 sequences are MGHDK and SYGVNS. The CDR3 is 15 residues long. Here the CDR3 DNA reads TGTGCCAGCAGTGACCGCCAGGGGGCTACGGAGACCCAGTACTTC. Amino acids: CASSDRQGATETQYF.

The genes are TRBV6-4 and TRBJ2-2, with TRBD2 matching 13 bases. V shed 6 bases, J shed 4 bases, and the junction held 5 bases outside the gene matches. Germline CDR1 is MRHNA and CDR2 is SNTAGT. The CDR3 is 16 residues long. The DNA for the CDR3 is TGTGCCAGCAGCCCCACTAGCGGGAGGGTCACCGGGGAGCTGTTTTTT. Residues: CASSPTSGRVTGELFF.

This chain connects TRBV29-1 to TRBJ2-1; D unresolved. Germline loops: CDR1 SQVTM, CDR2 ANQGSEA. This CDR3 spans 10 amino acids. V was pared by 6 bases and J by 8 bases, with 8 bases between. CDR3 in amino acids: CSVVTDEQFF. DNA for the CDR3: TGCAGCGTCGTAACGGATGAGCAGTTCTTC.

The chain has TRBV5-6 and TRBJ1-5, with D possibly being TRBD1 (5 bases). The V end was cut by 3 bases, the J end by 7 bases, with 11 bases between. The CDR3 length is 13 residues. Germline CDR1 is SGHDT and CDR2 is YYEEEE. DNA of the CDR3: TGTGCCAGCAGCTCCAGGGTAGGGCAGCCCCAGCATTTT. Protein sequence: CASSSRVGQPQHF.

The chain joins TRBV6-5 to TRBJ2-1, with 7 bases matching TRBD2. The CDR3 consists of 14 residues. The junction had 7 bases not matched to a gene; V was cut back by 2 bases and J by 9 bases. Per germline, CDR1 MNHEY and CDR2 SVGAGI. CDR3 sequence: CASSYGRLASEQFF. The CDR3 DNA sequence: TGTGCCAGCAGTTACGGCAGACTAGCTAGTGAGCAGTTCTTC.

This clone was seen only once. This chain connects TRBV15 to TRBJ1-1, with D possibly being TRBD1 (6 bases). CDR1 is LNHNV and CDR2 is YYDKDF in the germline V gene (reference sequence). With 0 bases removed from V and 3 bases from J, the gap between germline ends came to 14 bases. CDR3 size: 16 residues. The CDR3 region has the DNA TGTGCCACCAGCAGAGATCTGCCAGGGGTGGACACTGAAGCTTTCTTT. Translation: CATSRDLPGVDTEAFF.

The V gene is TRBV28, the J gene TRBJ2-2; TRBD2 is a possible D gene (5 bases). CDR1 is MDHEN, CDR2 SYDVKM, per germline. CDR3 size: 15 residues. Trimming shortened V by 0 bases and J by 7 bases, and 12 bases separated the two germline ends. The CDR3 DNA is TGTGCCAGCAGTTTATGGCCGCGCGGAGGCGGGGAGCTGTTTTTT. Translating gives CASSLWPRGGGELFF.

This chain connects TRBV7-6 to TRBJ1-5; D not resolved. This CDR3 comprises 15 residues. V was shortened by 5 bases and J by 4 bases, with 15 bases between the two germline ends. Per germline, CDR1 SGHVS and CDR2 FNYEAQ. Here the CDR3 DNA reads TGTGCCAGCAGCCCCGAAGGACGGAGGAATCAGCCCCAGCATTTT. Its translation is CASSPEGRRNQPQHF. Together with reference TRBV7-6 and TRBJ1-5, the CDR3 gives the full variable domain: GAGVSQSPRYKVTKRGQDVALRCDPISGHVSLYWYRQALGQGPEFLTYFNYEAQQDKSGLPNDRFSAERPEGSISTLTIQRTEQRDSAMYRCASSPEGRRNQPQHFGDGTRLSIL.

The chain joins TRBV4-3 to TRBJ2-1, with D perhaps TRBD2 (6 bases). Trimming removed 4 bases from V and 0 bases from J, with 13 bases in between. Germline CDR1 and CDR2: LGHNA and YSLEER. The CDR3 covers 16 residues. CDR3 coding DNA: TGCGCCAGCAGCCGACGGGACTTCCCCTCCTACAATGAGCAGTTCTTC. This encodes CASSRRDFPSYNEQFF.

The chain recombines TRBV6-1 with TRBJ2-7, with no clear D. Germline CDR1 is MNHNS and CDR2 is SASEGT. The V end lost 2 bases, the J end lost 6 bases, and 8 bases lay between the germline ends. CDR3 length: 12 residues. Here the CDR3 DNA reads TGTGCCAGCAGTGAACCCCATTGCGAGCAGTACTTC. Translation gives CASSEPHCEQYF.

The chain is built from TRBV5-4 and TRBJ2-5; TRBD2 matches at 10 bases. Germline V gene sequence: CDR1 SGHNT, CDR2 YYREEE (reference sequence). The CDR3 is 15 residues long. Trimming took 3 bases from V and 5 from J; bases not matched to a gene: 7. The CDR3, as DNA: TGTGCCAGCAGCTCCTTAGCGGGAGGCGGCGAGACCCAGTACTTC. This translates into CASSSLAGGGETQYF.

The chain is built from TRBV11-2 and TRBJ2-7, with 11 bases fitting TRBD2. This CDR3 has 15 amino acids. Germline lookup yields CDR1 SGHAT and CDR2 FQNNGV. Trimming removed 1 base from V and 3 bases from J; junction bases left unmatched: 2. The CDR3 loop reads CASSLGLAGLYEQYF. The CDR3 bases are TGTGCCAGCAGCTTAGGACTAGCGGGACTCTACGAGCAGTACTTC.

This chain links TRBV5-1 with TRBJ2-3; 7 nucleotides match TRBD2. J was trimmed by 2 bases and V by 4 bases; bases with no gene match: 13. Germline V gene lookup returns CDR1 SGHRS and CDR2 YFSETQ. This CDR3 is built from 17 residues. The CDR3 DNA reads as TGCGCCAGCAGCGCCGGAGTGGGGCGGGGGAACACAGATACGCAGTATTTT. Protein product: CASSAGVGRGNTDTQYF.

DNA of the CDR3: TGTGCCAGCAGTCCCACTTTCAGGGGGCGATACTATGGCTACACCTTC. This sequence encodes CASSPTFRGRYYGYTF. V usage is TRBV27 and J usage is TRBJ1-2, with 8 bases lining up with TRBD1. With V trimmed by 5 bases and J by 3 bases, 11 bases remained unmatched. The length of the CDR3 is 16 residues. Per the germline V gene, CDR1 is MNHEY and CDR2 is SMNVEV (reference sequence).

This sequence joins TRBV30 and TRBJ2-7; 8 bases are a match to TRBD1. After removal of 2 bases from V and 5 bases from J, the junction contained 14 bases not matched to a gene. The CDR3 runs 16 residues. The germline V gene has CDR1 GTSNPN and CDR2 SVGIG (reference sequence). The CDR3 loop reads CAWSPETVTGANEQYF. In DNA form, the CDR3 reads TGTGCCTGGAGTCCAGAAACGGTGACAGGGGCGAACGAGCAGTACTTC.

This rearrangement joins TRBV5-5 to TRBJ1-2, with TRBD1 matching over 8 bases. The V and J ends lost 2 bases and 3 bases, in that order; junction bases with no gene match: 9. CDR3 length: 16 residues. The germline V gene encodes CDR1 SGHKS and CDR2 YYEKEE (reference sequence). Written as DNA, the CDR3 is TGTGCCAGCAGCTTATTAACAGGGGGGTCGGACTATGGCTACACCTTC. It is translated as CASSLLTGGSDYGYTF.

The genes are TRBV30 and TRBJ1-1, with D tentatively TRBD1 (6 bases). Trimming left V 0 bases short and J 3 bases short, with 14 bases between. Per germline, CDR1 GTSNPN and CDR2 SVGIG (reference sequence). The CDR3 runs to 15 residues. The CDR3 loop is CAWSVEGEKDTEAFF. CDR3 nucleotides: TGTGCCTGGAGTGTAGAGGGGGAAAAGGACACTGAAGCTTTCTTT.